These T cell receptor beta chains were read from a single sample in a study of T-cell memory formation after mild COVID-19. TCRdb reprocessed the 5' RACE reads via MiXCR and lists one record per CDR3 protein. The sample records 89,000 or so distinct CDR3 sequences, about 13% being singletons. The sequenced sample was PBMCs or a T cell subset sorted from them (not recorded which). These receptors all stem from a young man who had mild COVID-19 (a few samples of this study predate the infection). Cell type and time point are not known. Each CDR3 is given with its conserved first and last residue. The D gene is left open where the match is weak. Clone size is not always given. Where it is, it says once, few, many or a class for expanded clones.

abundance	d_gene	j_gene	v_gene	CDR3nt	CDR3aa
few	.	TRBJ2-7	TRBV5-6	TGTGCCAGCAGTGAGGGACTTCCCTACGAGCAGTACTTC	CASSEGLPYEQYF
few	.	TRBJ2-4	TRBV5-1	TGCGCCAGCAGACCACTCCGGCCAGAAAACATTCAGTACTTC	CASRPLRPENIQYF
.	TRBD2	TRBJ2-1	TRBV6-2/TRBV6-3	TGTGCCAGCAGTCTAGCGGGGGCGCGGGGTGAGCAGTTCTTC	CASSLAGARGEQFF
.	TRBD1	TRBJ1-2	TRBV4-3	TGCGCCAGCAGCCAGAGCGGGACAGGACCCTACACCTTC	CASSQSGTGPYTF
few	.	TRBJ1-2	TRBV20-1	TGCAGTGCTCCCTCCGGGTGGGCGTGGACCTTC	CSAPSGWAWTF
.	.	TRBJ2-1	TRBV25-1	TGTGCCAGCAGTGGACTATGGTACAATGAGCAGTTCTTC	CASSGLWYNEQFF
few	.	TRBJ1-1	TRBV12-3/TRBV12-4	TGTGCCAGCAGTTTGGGGGGGTGGACTGAAGCTTTCTTT	CASSLGGWTEAFF
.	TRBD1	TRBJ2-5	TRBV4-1	TGCGCCAGCAGCCCCCAAACCGGGACAGCACAAGAGACCCAGTACTTC	CASSPQTGTAQETQYF
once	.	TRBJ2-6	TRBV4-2	TGTGCCAGCATGGAACGGTTTGGGGCCAACGTCCTGACTTTC	CASMERFGANVLTF
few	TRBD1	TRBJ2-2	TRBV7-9	TGTGCCAGCAGCTCCCGGGACAGGGGCCCCACCGGGGAGCTGTTTTTT	CASSSRDRGPTGELFF
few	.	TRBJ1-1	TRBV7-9	TGTGCCAGCAGCTTATCGGGGGGTAACACTGAAGCTTTCTTT	CASSLSGGNTEAFF
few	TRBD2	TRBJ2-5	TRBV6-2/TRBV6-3	TGTGCCAGCAGTTACTCCTGGACTAGCGGGTACCAAGAGACCCAGTACTTC	CASSYSWTSGYQETQYF
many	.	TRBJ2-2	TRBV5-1	TGCGCCAGCAGCTTATCCGGGGCAAACACCGGGGAGCTGTTTTTT	CASSLSGANTGELFF
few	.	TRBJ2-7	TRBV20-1	TGCAGTGCTAGAGATCTGCCCGAGCAGTACTTC	CSARDLPEQYF
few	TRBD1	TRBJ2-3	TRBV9	TGTGCCAGCAGCGTAGAGGACAGGGTGGCAGATACGCAGTATTTT	CASSVEDRVADTQYF
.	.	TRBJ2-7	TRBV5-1	TGCGCCAGCAGTCCTGCCGGGGCAGGGGACGAGCAGTACTTC	CASSPAGAGDEQYF
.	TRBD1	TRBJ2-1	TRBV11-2	TGTGCCAGCAGCCGTGGAAAGGGGGCCAATGAGCAGTTCTTC	CASSRGKGANEQFF
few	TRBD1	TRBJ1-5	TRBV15	TGTGCCACCAGCACCGGACAGGGTTGGGAAGGGGCCCAGCATTTT	CATSTGQGWEGAQHF
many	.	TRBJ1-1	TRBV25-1	TGTGCCAGCAGTGATCAGGGGAACACTGAAGCTTTCTTT	CASSDQGNTEAFF
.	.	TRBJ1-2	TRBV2	TGTGCCAGCAGTGAAGCGCTGGGGACGAACTATGGCTACACCTTC	CASSEALGTNYGYTF
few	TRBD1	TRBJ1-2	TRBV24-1	TGTGCCACCAGTGATGTCCGAGGGGGCCATGGCTACACCTTC	CATSDVRGGHGYTF
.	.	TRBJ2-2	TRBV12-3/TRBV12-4	TGTGCCAGCAGAGGATACGGTGGTTCCGGGGAGCTGTTTTTT	CASRGYGGSGELFF
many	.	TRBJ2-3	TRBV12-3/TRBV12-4	TGTGCCAGCAGTTTAGGTGGGGGGGCCGTGGATACGCAGTATTTT	CASSLGGGAVDTQYF
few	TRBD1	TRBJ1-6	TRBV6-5	TGTGCCAGCAGCCCGACAGGGGATAATTCACCCCTCCACTTT	CASSPTGDNSPLHF
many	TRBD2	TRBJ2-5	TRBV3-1	TGTGCCAGCAGCCAAGGCGCTAGCGGGGGGCCGATGGAGACCCAGTACTTC	CASSQGASGGPMETQYF
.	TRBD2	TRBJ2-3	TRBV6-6	TGTGCCAGCACCCCGTGGCAGCGGGGCTCAGATACGCAGTATTTT	CASTPWQRGSDTQYF
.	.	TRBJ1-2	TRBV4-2	TGTGCCAGCAGCCAAGAGGGAGGGGGCTACACCTTC	CASSQEGGGYTF
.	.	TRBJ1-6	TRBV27	TGTGCCAGCACCCTGCGGTTGTGGGATCGCGCACCCCTCCACTTT	CASTLRLWDRAPLHF
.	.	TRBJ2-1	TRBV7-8	TGTGCCAGCAGCTTTGGGGGTCGTGACAATGAGCAGTTCTTC	CASSFGGRDNEQFF
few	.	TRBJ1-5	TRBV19	TGTGCCACCGGAGGAACAGGGATATTTCAGCCCCAGCATTTT	CATGGTGIFQPQHF
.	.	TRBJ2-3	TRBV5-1	TGCGCCAGCAGCTTGACAGGGTCCCCAGATACGCAGTATTTT	CASSLTGSPDTQYF
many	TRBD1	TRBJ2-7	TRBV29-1	TGCAGCGTTGGGAGGAGGGACAGGGACTACGAGCAGTACTTC	CSVGRRDRDYEQYF
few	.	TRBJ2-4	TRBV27	TGTGCCAGCAGTTTTTCGGCCAAAAACATTCAGTACTTC	CASSFSAKNIQYF
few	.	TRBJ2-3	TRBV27	TGTGCCAGCAAGGGAGGGGGCAGGGTAGATACGCAGTATTTT	CASKGGGRVDTQYF